Presented here are 4 T cell receptor beta chains from one specimen sequenced in a study of T cell responses to AZD1222 COVID-19 vaccine. This table comes from immunoSEQ multiplex PCR, and its TCRdb copy is limited to in-frame clones, with some not included. Seen here are around 160,000 clones, roughly 90% observed once, and the top ten hold around 5.2%. This sample comprised peripheral blood, obtained on day 0 of AZD1222 vaccination. The receptors derive from an adult in good health.

This clone has just one count. The chain couples TRBV28 to TRBJ1-4, with a tentative D call TRBD1 (6 bases). The germline V gene encodes CDR1 MDHEN and CDR2 SYDVKM. The CDR3 is made up of 15 amino acids. V was clipped by 6 bases and J by 5 bases, with 16 bases between them. The CDR3 nucleotides are TGTGCCAGCAGCCCAACCGGGACACGGAATGAAAAACTGTTTTTT. Protein product: CASSPTGTRNEKLFF.

The chain employs TRBV5-1 and TRBJ2-3; TRBD2 aligns across 14 bases. Germline CDR1 SGHRS, CDR2 YFSETQ. V lost 4 bases to trimming and J lost 5 bases; unmatched junction nucleotides: 3. The CDR3 sequence is 15 residues long. CDR3 DNA: TGCGCCAGCAGCGCGGGACTAGCGGGAGTAGATACGCAGTATTTT. Amino acid sequence: CASSAGLAGVDTQYF. The whole variable domain, remainder taken from reference TRBV5-1 and TRBJ2-3, is KAGVTQTPRYLIKTRGQQVTLSCSPISGHRSVSWYQQTPGQGLQFLFEYFSETQRNKGNFPGRFSGRQFSNSRSEMNVSTLELGDSALYLCASSAGLAGVDTQYFGPGTRLTVL.

The rearrangement links TRBV28 to TRBJ2-4; 7 nucleotides agree with TRBD1. This CDR3 is 16 amino acids long. Per the germline V gene, CDR1 is MDHEN and CDR2 is SYDVKM. Trimming removed 4 bases from V and 2 bases from J; junction bases left unmatched: 8. The CDR3 region is CASSSSQGTTKNIQYF. CDR3 nucleotide sequence: TGTGCCAGCAGTTCTTCACAGGGGACGACCAAAAACATTCAGTACTTC.

This chain uses TRBV7-2 with TRBJ1-2; D perhaps matches TRBD1 (5 bases). V was shortened by 0 bases and J by 3 bases, with 14 bases between the two germline ends. Germline assignment: CDR1 SGHTA and CDR2 FQGNSA. This CDR3 is built from 16 residues. CDR3 protein: CASSLAGVLGDYGYTF. For the CDR3, the DNA is TGTGCCAGCAGCTTAGCGGGCGTTTTGGGGGACTATGGCTACACCTTC.